A single sample gave rise to the 14 T cell receptor beta chains below, sequenced in a study of identical twins. Using its own MiXCR run on the 5' RACE reads, TCRdb lists one record per CDR3 protein. The table records hundreds of thousands of distinct CDR3 sequences, around a sixth of them present only once. These sequences were also reported in another study, on T cells expressing NK-cell markers.

Sequencing was carried out using PBMCs. These receptor sequences come from a woman aged 18-30 years in good health.

CDR3 in amino acids: CAGAVGANYGYTF. For the CDR3, the DNA is TGTGCCGGTGCGGTTGGGGCTAACTATGGCTACACCTTC. The V and J genes are TRBV12-3 or TRBV12-4 and TRBJ1-2; D uncertain. V was cut by 11 bases and J by 0 bases, with 13 bases left in between. The length of the CDR3 is 13 residues.

In this sample, this clonotype turned up once. The chain uses TRBV5-1 and TRBJ1-2; D perhaps matches TRBD1 (5 bases). This CDR3 spans 16 amino acids. CDR1 SGHRS and CDR2 YFSETQ come from the germline V gene. The V end was cut by 0 bases, the J end by 10 bases, with 22 bases between. DNA of the CDR3: TGCGCCAGCAGCTTGGCCGGTTCAAGGGGAATGAAGTCCTACACCTTC. Amino acids: CASSLAGSRGMKSYTF.

This clonotype was picked up a small number of times. This CDR3 reads CATSRVPDTQYF. CDR3 nucleotides: TGTGCCACCAGCAGAGTACCAGATACGCAGTATTTT. The chain uses TRBV15 and TRBJ2-3; D gene ambiguous. The CDR3 is 12 amino acids. Trimming took 1 base from V and 4 from J, leaving 3 bases between them. Germline CDR1 LNHNV, CDR2 YYDKDF (reference sequence).

Notes on this clonotype: The conserved final phenylalanine or tryptophan is absent from the CDR3, which likely points to a read error. Written as DNA, the CDR3 is TGTGCCAGCAGCGGGACTAGCGGGGGCCCCATGCAAGAGACCCAGTACTAC. It specifies CASSGTSGGPMQETQYY. The chain uses TRBV9 and TRBJ2-5; TRBD2 matches at 13 bases. With V trimmed by 3 bases and J by 2 bases, 7 bases remained unmatched. CDR3 size: 17 residues. Germline loops: CDR1 SGDLS, CDR2 YYNGEE.

V usage is TRBV18 and J usage is TRBJ1-2, with 7 positions matching TRBD1. Unmatched junction bases numbered 2, after V lost 0 bases and J lost 7 bases. The germline V gene encodes CDR1 KGHSH and CDR2 LQKENI. The CDR3 loop spans 13 amino acids. This CDR3 is CASSPPTGTGYTF. CDR3 bases: TGTGCCAGCTCACCACCGACAGGGACTGGCTACACCTTC.

The rearrangement joins TRBV18 to TRBJ1-2; D uncertain. Deletions cut 1 base from V and 8 bases from J, with 8 bases between. The CDR3 runs to 12 residues. Germline lookup yields CDR1 KGHSH and CDR2 LQKENI. The CDR3 here is CASSPLSGGYTF. CDR3 bases: TGTGCCAGCTCACCACTCTCGGGCGGCTACACCTTC. Drawing the rest from reference TRBV18 and TRBJ1-2, the complete variable domain is NAGVMQNPRHLVRRRGQEARLRCSPMKGHSHVYWYRQLPEEGLKFMVYLQKENIIDESGMPKERFSAEFPKEGPSILRIQQVVRGDSAAYFCASSPLSGGYTFGSGTRLTVV.

CDR3 in amino acids: CSARVVESTSGSYNEQFF. The CDR3 coding sequence is TGCAGTGCTAGAGTAGTAGAGTCGACTAGCGGTTCCTACAATGAGCAGTTCTTC. The J gene is TRBJ2-1, the V gene TRBV20-1; 9 positions agree with TRBD2. The germline CDR1 and CDR2 sequences are DFQATT and SNEGSKA (reference sequence). Trimming removed 1 base from V and 1 base from J; junction bases left unmatched: 11. The CDR3 has 18 amino acids.

The V gene is TRBV20-1, the J gene TRBJ2-7, with TRBD2 identical over 10 bases. CDR3 length: 15 amino acids. The ends lost 1 base at V and 0 bases at J; junction bases unmatched: 3. Germline V lookup: CDR1 DFQATT, CDR2 SNEGSKA (reference sequence). The CDR3 here is CSARGSSGGSYEQYF. CDR3 nucleotide sequence: TGCAGTGCTAGAGGTTCTAGCGGGGGCTCCTACGAGCAGTACTTC.

At least ten counts were recorded for this clonotype. This sequence joins TRBV5-1 and TRBJ2-3, with TRBD2 matching over 8 bases. The V gene end was trimmed by 4 bases and the J gene end by 5 bases; junction bases not matched to a gene: 9. Per germline, CDR1 SGHRS and CDR2 YFSETQ. The CDR3 totals 15 residues. The DNA for the CDR3 is TGCGCCAGCAGCGAACGCGGGGGGCGTGGAGATACGCAGTATTTT. Translation gives CASSERGGRGDTQYF.

The sample holds a few counts of this clonotype. The CDR3 DNA sequence: TGTGCCAGCAGTTCAACGACGGATCAGCCCCAGCATTTT. Translation: CASSSTTDQPQHF. The chain combines TRBV12-3 or TRBV12-4 with TRBJ1-5; D not resolved. CDR3 length: 13 amino acids. V was pared by 4 bases and J by 5 bases, with 9 bases between.

This clonotype has at least ten counts. The V call is TRBV6-6, the J call TRBJ2-2, with unresolved D. This CDR3 region has 13 residues. With 7 bases removed from V and 3 bases from J, the gap between germline ends came to 9 bases. CDR1 and CDR2 from the germline V gene are MNHNY and SVGAGI (reference sequence). Here the CDR3 reads CASKDDDTGELFF. As DNA, the CDR3 is TGTGCCAGCAAAGACGATGACACCGGGGAGCTGTTTTTT.

In this sample, this clonotype turned up many times. The J gene is TRBJ2-1, the V gene TRBV20-1; a weak D match, TRBD2 (6 bases). Trimming took 4 bases from V and 3 from J, leaving 13 bases between them. The CDR3 length is 14 residues. Germline V gene lookup returns CDR1 DFQATT and CDR2 SNEGSKA (reference sequence). The CDR3: CSAMGRGRYNEQFF. For the CDR3, the DNA is TGCAGTGCTATGGGGCGGGGTCGCTACAATGAGCAGTTCTTC.

The chain is built from TRBV20-1 and TRBJ2-7; D is perhaps TRBD2 (5 bases). V dropped 4 bases and J dropped 2 bases, with 21 bases sitting between them. The CDR3 sequence is 16 residues long. CDR1 is DFQATT, CDR2 SNEGSKA, per germline (reference sequence). The CDR3 spells CSAISPRSGITYEQYF. The CDR3 nucleotides are TGCAGTGCTATAAGTCCCAGGTCGGGGATTACCTACGAGCAGTACTTC.

This chain joins TRBV5-1 and TRBJ2-6, with D possibly being TRBD1 or TRBD2 (5 bases each). Germline V gives CDR1 SGHRS, CDR2 YFSETQ. The length of the CDR3 is 17 residues. Trimming took 4 bases from V and 0 from J, leaving 14 bases between them. The CDR3: CASSTDSGSSGANVLTF. CDR3 coding DNA: TGCGCCAGCAGCACTGACAGTGGGAGCTCTGGGGCCAACGTCCTGACTTTC.